These 28 T cell receptor beta chains share one sample of origin, sequenced in a study of blood T cell repertoires in COVID-19. TCRdb's copy holds only in-frame clones and misses some; the assay was immunoSEQ multiplex PCR. The sample has 90,000 to 110,000 clones, under 90% seen once. The sequencing input was peripheral blood. The origin of the receptors is a woman in her forties or fifties with acute or convalescent COVID-19.

The rearrangement links TRBV19 to TRBJ2-3, with D perhaps matching TRBD2 (5 bases). V lost 5 bases to trimming and J lost 5 bases, with 14 bases between them. Germline V gives CDR1 LNHDA, CDR2 SQIVND (reference sequence). The CDR3 contains 14 residues. For the CDR3, the DNA is TGTGCCAGTAGTGTATCCCGGGATGAAGATACGCAGTATTTT. Protein: CASSVSRDEDTQYF.

The chain is built from TRBV19 and TRBJ1-4; D is unclear. V lost 3 bases, J lost 7 bases, and 15 bases lay in between. The CDR3 consists of 15 residues. CDR1 LNHDA and CDR2 SQIVND come from the germline V gene (reference sequence). CDR3 in amino acids: CASSIAKGGSEKLFF. CDR3 DNA: TGTGCCAGTAGTATTGCGAAGGGAGGGAGTGAAAAACTGTTTTTT.

The count of this clone is one. The chain is built from TRBV9 and TRBJ2-1, with D tentatively TRBD1 (6 bases). The CDR3 spans 16 residues. Germline V lookup: CDR1 SGDLS, CDR2 YYNGEE. V gave up 3 bases and J gave up 8 bases, with 21 bases separating them. Here the CDR3 DNA reads TGTGCCAGCAGCGCTCAGCCGGGACATCAGAGAGATGAGCAGTTCTTC. Translated: CASSAQPGHQRDEQFF.

The chain joins TRBV5-6 to TRBJ2-3; 7 bases align to TRBD2. The CDR3 covers 14 residues. The germline V gene has CDR1 SGHDT and CDR2 YYEEEE. Trimming cost V 4 bases and J 6 bases; bases outside gene matches: 8. CDR3 sequence: CASSPGLVSDTQYF. In DNA, the CDR3 is TGTGCCAGCAGCCCCGGACTAGTTAGTGATACGCAGTATTTT.

V is TRBV6-5 and J is TRBJ1-5; the D gene is possibly TRBD1 (6 bases). Germline assignment: CDR1 MNHEY and CDR2 SVGAGI. The CDR3 runs to 14 residues. The V and J ends lost 6 bases and 7 bases respectively, with 16 bases between them. The CDR3 bases are TGTGCCAGCAGCCTGGGACAATCATCCCAGCCCCAGCATTTT. It is translated as CASSLGQSSQPQHF.

The genes are TRBV27 and TRBJ2-5; 9 bases map to TRBD2. Germline lookup yields CDR1 MNHEY and CDR2 SMNVEV (reference sequence). Trimming took 4 bases from V and 9 from J; bases not matched to a gene: 9. CDR3 length: 14 residues. CDR3 nucleotide sequence: TGTGCCAGCAGTTCTCGCGGGGGGGCTCCGGCCCAGTACTTC. Its translation is CASSSRGGAPAQYF.

The V and J genes are TRBV6-5 and TRBJ1-5; no clear D. This CDR3 is 15 amino acids long. Trimming took 5 bases from V and 7 from J, leaving 18 bases between them. From germline, CDR1 is MNHEY and CDR2 SVGAGI. CDR3 nucleotides: TGTGCCAGCAGTAACGACTTACAAGCGCGGCAGCCCCAGCATTTT. It encodes CASSNDLQARQPQHF.

The chain couples TRBV5-1 to TRBJ2-7; the D gene is possibly TRBD1 (7 bases). Germline loops: CDR1 SGHRS, CDR2 YFSETQ. Trimming pared 8 bases from V and 3 bases from J, leaving 18 bases between. The CDR3 sequence is 14 residues long. CDR3 bases: TGCGCCAGTCGGGGGACAGCTGGCAGCTACGAGCAGTACTTC. Protein: CASRGTAGSYEQYF.

The chain links TRBV3-1 (or the pseudogene TRBV3-2) to TRBJ1-3; D might be TRBD1 (5 bases). Trimming stripped 2 bases from V and 0 bases from J, with 5 bases between. Per germline, CDR1 LGHDT and CDR2 YNNKEL (reference sequence). CDR3 length equals 14 residues. In DNA, the CDR3 is TGTGCCAGCAGCCAACAGGGCTCTGGAAACACCATATATTTT. Amino acids: CASSQQGSGNTIYF.

V gene TRBV30 combines with J gene TRBJ1-5; 7 nucleotides line up with TRBD1. CDR1 and CDR2 (germline): GTSNPN, SVGIG (reference sequence). V was clipped by 2 bases and J by 6 bases; unmatched bases: 10. The CDR3 runs 15 residues. The CDR3 sequence is CAWSRQGIGGQPQHF. The DNA of the CDR3 is TGTGCCTGGAGTAGACAGGGTATTGGGGGTCAGCCCCAGCATTTT.

This clone was seen a handful of times. This CDR3 is CASSLQGTWYGYTF. CDR3 in DNA: TGTGCCAGCAGTCTACAGGGGACTTGGTATGGCTACACCTTC. This chain connects TRBV6-5 to TRBJ1-2; 7 bases line up with TRBD1. V lost 5 bases, J lost 5 bases, and 8 bases stayed unmatched. Germline assignment: CDR1 MNHEY and CDR2 SVGAGI. This CDR3 comprises 14 residues.

V is TRBV6-5 and J is TRBJ2-3; possibly TRBD1 for D (5 bases). V lost 5 bases to trimming and J lost 6 bases, with 9 bases between them. The CDR3 totals 12 residues. Germline V gene lookup returns CDR1 MNHEY and CDR2 SVGAGI. CDR3 nucleotides: TGTGCCAGCAGTCCTAACAGGGATACGCAGTATTTT. Its protein product is CASSPNRDTQYF.

In nucleotides, the CDR3 is TGTGCCACCAGTGTCAATGGGGCGGATCAGTTCTTC. The encoded protein is CATSVNGADQFF. V usage is TRBV24-1 and J usage is TRBJ2-1; tentatively, D is TRBD1 (5 bases). The CDR3 contains 12 residues. Trimming shortened V by 5 bases and J by 13 bases, and 14 bases separated the two germline ends. Germline V gene lookup returns CDR1 KGHDR and CDR2 SFDVKD.

The J gene is TRBJ2-5, the V gene TRBV5-8; unclear D gene. V lost 4 bases and J 1 base, leaving 14 bases between the germline ends. In germline, CDR1 is SGHTS, CDR2 YDEGEE. The CDR3 spans 15 residues. The CDR3 nucleotides are TGTGCCAGCAGCCTTATCCTGACAAGCCAAGAGACCCAGTACTTC. As protein: CASSLILTSQETQYF. Filled out from reference TRBV5-8 and TRBJ2-5, the complete variable domain reads EAGVTQSPTHLIKTRGQQATLRCSPISGHTSVYWYQQALGLGLQFLLWYDEGEERNRGNFPPRFSGRQFPNYSSELNVNALELEDSALYLCASSLILTSQETQYFGPGTRLLVL.

V is TRBV6-1 and J is TRBJ1-1; TRBD1 agrees at 8 bases. Looked up from germline, CDR1 is MNHNS and CDR2 is SASEGT. The CDR3 sequence is 14 residues long. The trim removed 3 bases at V and 4 bases at J, leaving 4 bases unmatched. In nucleotides, the CDR3 is TGTGCCAGCAGTGAGATGGACAGGGTCACTGAAGCTTTCTTT. The encoded protein is CASSEMDRVTEAFF.

V usage is TRBV28 and J usage is TRBJ2-7; 10 nucleotides match TRBD1. The V gene's germline CDR1 is MDHEN and CDR2 SYDVKM. Germline trimming cut 5 bases from V and 5 bases from J; bases unmatched to any gene: 6. The CDR3 consists of 14 residues. The CDR3 coding sequence is TGTGCCAGCAGTCCCGGGACAGGGGTCCACGAGCAGTACTTC. This codes for CASSPGTGVHEQYF.

This chain uses TRBV6-1 with TRBJ2-4, with a possible D match to TRBD1 (5 bases). CDR1 MNHNS and CDR2 SASEGT come from the germline V gene. Trimming took 2 bases from V and 0 from J, leaving 20 bases between them. The CDR3 is 19 residues long. The CDR3 is CASSERGGWQTLAKNIQYF. The DNA of the CDR3 is TGTGCCAGCAGTGAAAGGGGTGGGTGGCAGACTCTAGCCAAAAACATTCAGTACTTC.

The rearrangement joins TRBV6-1 to TRBJ1-1; D is unresolved. V shed 3 bases and J shed 5 bases, with 13 bases lying between them. Germline values: CDR1 MNHNS, CDR2 SASEGT. The CDR3 is 14 residues long. CDR3 region: CASSDPSFGTEAFF. The DNA of the CDR3 is TGTGCCAGCAGTGACCCCTCTTTCGGGACTGAAGCTTTCTTT.

This clone was seen a single time. This sequence joins TRBV9 and TRBJ2-2; TRBD1 might be the D (5 bases). V lost 4 bases and J lost 4, with 14 bases in between. In germline, CDR1 is SGDLS, CDR2 YYNGEE. The CDR3 runs to 15 residues. CDR3 DNA: TGTGCCAGCAGCACCCAGGGATCGTTCACCGGGGAGCTGTTTTTT. This gives the protein CASSTQGSFTGELFF.

The rearrangement uses TRBV18 and TRBJ1-1; D is perhaps TRBD1 (6 bases). Germline assignment: CDR1 KGHSH and CDR2 LQKENI. This CDR3 region has 15 residues. Between the trimmed V and J ends, which lost 5 bases and 3 bases, there was a span of 16 bases. CDR3 sequence (DNA): TGTGCCAGCTCATACGCGCAGGGGACGTACACTGAAGCTTTCTTT. Its protein is CASSYAQGTYTEAFF.

This chain connects TRBV5-5 to TRBJ2-4; D gene ambiguous. The CDR3 covers 14 residues. The germline V gene has CDR1 SGHKS and CDR2 YYEKEE (reference sequence). With 5 bases removed from V and 0 bases from J, the gap between germline ends came to 9 bases. The CDR3 bases are TGTGCCAGCAGGTCGACATTAGCCAAAAACATTCAGTACTTC. This encodes CASRSTLAKNIQYF. Filled out from reference TRBV5-5 and TRBJ2-4, the complete variable domain reads DAGVTQSPTHLIKTRGQQVTLRCSPISGHKSVSWYQQVLGQGPQFIFQYYEKEERGRGNFPDRFSARQFPNYSSELNVNALLLGDSALYLCASRSTLAKNIQYFGAGTRLSVL.

The chain links TRBV30 to TRBJ2-7, with a tentative D call TRBD2 (7 bases). V lost 5 bases and J 0 bases, leaving 17 bases between the germline ends. CDR1 and CDR2 (germline): GTSNPN, SVGIG (reference sequence). The CDR3 length is 15 residues. DNA for the CDR3: TGTGCCTGGGGAAGGGGGGGAACCCCCTCCTACGAGCAGTACTTC. It translates to CAWGRGGTPSYEQYF.

The chain recombines TRBV4-1 with TRBJ1-2; 7 positions agree with TRBD1. V was clipped by 0 bases and J by 5 bases; unmatched bases: 9. This CDR3 region has 16 residues. Germline loops: CDR1 MGHRA, CDR2 YSYEKL. CDR3 sequence (DNA): TGCGCCAGCAGCCAAGACCCTGCCGGGACAGCGTATGGCTACACCTTC. Amino acid sequence: CASSQDPAGTAYGYTF.

This rearrangement joins TRBV2 to TRBJ1-2; 7 nucleotides match TRBD1. The J segment lost 7 bases and the V segment lost 1 base, leaving 21 bases of the junction unmatched. The CDR3 loop spans 19 amino acids. The germline V gene encodes CDR1 SNHLY and CDR2 FYNNEI. In DNA form, the CDR3 reads TGTGCCAGCAGTGAAGAGGAGGCCCGGAGGCGTAGGGGGCGATCTGGCTACACCTTC. Translation gives CASSEEEARRRRGRSGYTF.

The chain joins TRBV2 to TRBJ2-1, with 15 bases aligning to TRBD2. Losses at the gene ends were 10 bases for V and 15 bases for J; bases not matched to a gene: 10. The CDR3 has 13 residues. CDR1 is SNHLY, CDR2 FYNNEI, per germline. Here the CDR3 DNA reads TGTGCCATCCCGGGACTAGCGGGGGGCCACTGGTTCTTC. This sequence encodes CAIPGLAGGHWFF.

The chain joins TRBV11-2 to TRBJ2-7; D perhaps matches TRBD2 (6 bases). The CDR3 spans 15 residues. V was cut by 0 bases and J by 3 bases, with 12 bases left in between. Germline V lookup: CDR1 SGHAT, CDR2 FQNNGV. CDR3: CASSLEEGRSYEQYF. The CDR3 bases are TGTGCCAGCAGCTTAGAGGAGGGAAGGAGCTACGAGCAGTACTTC.

This chain links TRBV28 with TRBJ1-1; D gene uncertain. The germline V and J ends were trimmed by 1 base and 5 bases, with 5 bases remaining between them. The germline V gene encodes CDR1 MDHEN and CDR2 SYDVKM. The CDR3 totals 12 residues. The CDR3 here is CASSLSGTEAFF. As DNA, the CDR3 is TGTGCCAGCAGTTTATCGGGGACTGAAGCTTTCTTT.

This chain joins TRBV18 and TRBJ1-1; 9 nucleotides match TRBD1. V lost 0 bases to trimming and J lost 4 bases; unmatched junction nucleotides: 6. Germline V CDR1 and CDR2: KGHSH, LQKENI. This CDR3 has 16 amino acids. The CDR3 region has the DNA TGTGCCAGCTCACCACCGACAGGGGGAGGGATCACTGAAGCTTTCTTT. This translates into CASSPPTGGGITEAFF.